This entry lists 20 T cell receptor beta chains sequenced from one sample in a study of T cell responses to AZD1222 COVID-19 vaccine. Clones were read by immunoSEQ multiplex PCR, and TCRdb kept only the in-frame ones, dropping some. The sample consists of 150,000 to 200,000 clones, approximately 94% of them appearing once. This material consisted of peripheral blood, taken on day 0 of AZD1222 vaccination. The source is an adult in good health.

The chain employs TRBV5-6 and TRBJ2-4; 7 nucleotides match TRBD2. The V segment lost 0 bases and the J segment 5 bases; nucleotides outside the gene matches: 5. Germline V lookup: CDR1 SGHDT, CDR2 YYEEEE. This CDR3 has 15 residues. CDR3: CASSLGRLAENIQYF. The CDR3 DNA is TGTGCCAGCAGCTTGGGGCGGCTAGCGGAAAACATTCAGTACTTC.

The chain has TRBV7-2 and TRBJ1-1; no firm D call. With 5 bases removed from V and 3 bases from J, the gap between germline ends came to 10 bases. The germline V gene has CDR1 SGHTA and CDR2 FQGNSA. The CDR3 is made up of 13 amino acids. The CDR3 region is CASSARRDTEAFF. The DNA of the CDR3 is TGTGCCAGCAGCGCCAGACGGGACACTGAAGCTTTCTTT.

This chain uses TRBV2 with TRBJ1-1; 8 bases align to TRBD1. In germline, CDR1 is SNHLY, CDR2 FYNNEI. This CDR3 comprises 14 residues. After removal of 7 bases from V and 1 base from J, the junction contained 5 bases not matched to a gene. The chain's CDR3 is CASTWDRKNTEAFF. For the CDR3, the DNA is TGTGCCAGCACATGGGACAGGAAGAACACTGAAGCTTTCTTT.

This sequence joins TRBV5-1 and TRBJ1-1, with TRBD1 matching 11 bases. Trimming cost V 3 bases and J 0 bases; bases outside gene matches: 4. The CDR3 length is 16 residues. Germline CDR1 SGHRS, CDR2 YFSETQ. CDR3 residues: CASSSGQGGLNTEAFF. CDR3 DNA: TGCGCCAGCAGCTCGGGACAGGGGGGCTTGAACACTGAAGCTTTCTTT. Based on the CDR3 plus reference TRBV5-1 and TRBJ1-1, the full variable domain is KAGVTQTPRYLIKTRGQQVTLSCSPISGHRSVSWYQQTPGQGLQFLFEYFSETQRNKGNFPGRFSGRQFSNSRSEMNVSTLELGDSALYLCASSSGQGGLNTEAFFGQGTRLTVV.

The CDR3 nucleotides read TGCGCCAGCAGCTTGGGACTAGCGGGAGGGCCGGGGCAAGAGACCCAGTACTTC. Encoded protein: CASSLGLAGGPGQETQYF. The rearrangement links TRBV5-1 to TRBJ2-5; 14 bases match TRBD2. V lost 0 bases to trimming and J lost 2 bases; unmatched junction nucleotides: 6. This CDR3 contains 18 residues. Germline V lookup: CDR1 SGHRS, CDR2 YFSETQ.

V gene TRBV6-5 combines with J gene TRBJ2-7; 8 bases line up with TRBD2. Germline values: CDR1 MNHEY, CDR2 SVGAGI. The V segment lost 6 bases and the J segment 6 bases; nucleotides outside the gene matches: 4. This CDR3 contains 12 residues. The CDR3 DNA sequence: TGTGCCAGCAGGGGCGCGGGGGGCGAGCAGTACTTC. It is translated as CASRGAGGEQYF.

The genes are TRBV9 and TRBJ2-1; D is unresolved. Looked up from germline, CDR1 is SGDLS and CDR2 is YYNGEE. This CDR3 has 15 amino acids. V was cut by 2 bases and J by 0 bases, with 9 bases left in between. The CDR3 sequence is CASSVLAASYNEQFF. The CDR3 DNA sequence: TGTGCCAGCAGCGTTCTCGCGGCCTCCTACAATGAGCAGTTCTTC.

The V gene is TRBV7-2, the J gene TRBJ1-4, with D unclear. The germline CDR1 and CDR2 sequences are SGHTA and FQGNSA. V lost 5 bases and J lost 6, with 16 bases in between. The CDR3 consists of 15 residues. CDR3 coding DNA: TGTGCCAGCAGCCTAGTTCCAGGCGGGGATGAAAAACTGTTTTTT. Amino acids: CASSLVPGGDEKLFF.

CDR3 sequence: CASSPRIGTSGRAREQYF. CDR3 bases: TGTGCCAGCAGCCCGAGGATCGGGACTAGCGGGAGGGCGAGGGAGCAGTACTTC. The V and J genes are TRBV7-9 and TRBJ2-7, with 16 positions matching TRBD2. Germline CDR1 reads SEHNR; CDR2 reads FQNEAQ (reference sequence). The V segment lost 5 bases and the J segment 7 bases; nucleotides outside the gene matches: 14. The CDR3 covers 18 residues.

Written as DNA, the CDR3 is TGTGCCAGTAGTATTTCCAGCGGGAGGGGTGTTCACGAGCAGTACTTC. Its protein product is CASSISSGRGVHEQYF. The gene calls are TRBV19 and TRBJ2-7, with 10 nucleotides matching TRBD2. The junction had 10 bases not matched to a gene; V was cut back by 3 bases and J by 5 bases. The CDR3 runs 16 residues. CDR1 and CDR2 (germline): LNHDA, SQIVND (reference sequence).

This chain joins TRBV4-1 and TRBJ2-7; no firm D call. This CDR3 is built from 15 residues. Germline V lookup: CDR1 MGHRA, CDR2 YSYEKL. Trimming stripped 0 bases from V and 3 bases from J, with 12 bases between. The CDR3 nucleotides read TGCGCCAGCAGCCAAGAGTTTGAAAGGTACTACGAGCAGTACTTC. Translated, it gives CASSQEFERYYEQYF.

The chain recombines TRBV7-9 with TRBJ1-4; D is possibly TRBD1 (6 bases). The CDR3 contains 14 residues. Between the trimmed V and J ends, which lost 5 bases and 2 bases, there was a span of 9 bases. Germline loops: CDR1 SEHNR, CDR2 FQNEAQ (reference sequence). The CDR3 loop reads CASSPDRTNEKLFF. The CDR3 DNA reads TGTGCCAGCAGCCCAGACAGGACTAATGAAAAACTGTTTTTT.

V and J are TRBV27 and TRBJ2-1; 8 bases map to TRBD2. The V gene's germline CDR1 is MNHEY and CDR2 SMNVEV (reference sequence). Trimming took 1 base from V and 3 from J; bases not matched to a gene: 11. The CDR3 length is 18 residues. This CDR3 is CASSLFGPSGRYYNEQFF. Written as DNA, the CDR3 is TGTGCCAGCAGTTTATTCGGCCCCAGCGGGAGATACTACAATGAGCAGTTCTTC.

This clone has only a few counts. The V and J genes are TRBV9 and TRBJ1-4; D possibly corresponds to TRBD1 (5 bases). Trimming cost V 3 bases and J 8 bases, with 11 bases left between them. In germline, CDR1 is SGDLS, CDR2 YYNGEE. There are 13 residues in the CDR3. The CDR3 coding sequence is TGTGCCAGCAGCGCCTTGGGGGGAGAAAAACTGTTTTTT. It yields the protein CASSALGGEKLFF.

The chain employs TRBV7-2 and TRBJ2-1; 9 bases map to TRBD1. The CDR3 contains 14 residues. The V gene end was trimmed by 5 bases and the J gene end by 7 bases; junction bases not matched to a gene: 6. Germline lookup yields CDR1 SGHTA and CDR2 FQGNSA. The CDR3 DNA reads as TGTGCCAGCAGCGTACGACAGGGGGGGAATGAGCAGTTCTTC. Translating it yields CASSVRQGGNEQFF.

This clone was seen only once. The chain links TRBV7-3 to TRBJ2-1; 13 bases are shared with TRBD2. This CDR3 is built from 17 residues. Looked up from germline, CDR1 is SGHTA and CDR2 is FQGTGA. The trim removed 5 bases at V and 9 bases at J, leaving 13 bases unmatched. CDR3: CASSPWTSGSHGIEQFF. CDR3 DNA sequence: TGTGCCAGCAGCCCCTGGACTAGCGGGAGTCACGGGATTGAGCAGTTCTTC.

The genes are TRBV4-2 and TRBJ1-3, with 8 bases fitting TRBD1. Per the germline V gene, CDR1 is LGHNA and CDR2 is YNFKEQ. V shed 4 bases, J shed 2 bases, and the junction held 13 bases outside the gene matches. The CDR3 is made up of 18 amino acids. In nucleotides, the CDR3 is TGTGCCAGCAGCCGGACGACAGGGGACAGCGTCGCTGGAAACACCATATATTTT. Amino acid sequence: CASSRTTGDSVAGNTIYF.

In its sample, this clone was seen a few times. The chain couples TRBV7-8 to TRBJ2-1; 12 nucleotides agree with TRBD1. The germline V gene encodes CDR1 SGHVS and CDR2 FQNEAQ. With V trimmed by 5 bases and J by 7 bases, 6 bases remained unmatched. The CDR3 spans 15 residues. CDR3 coding DNA: TGTGCCAGCAGCCCCGGGACAGGGGGCAGGAATGAGCAGTTCTTC. Residues: CASSPGTGGRNEQFF. Combining the CDR3 with reference TRBV7-8 and TRBJ2-1 gives the whole variable domain GAGVSQSPRYKVAKRGQDVALRCDPISGHVSLFWYQQALGQGPEFLTYFQNEAQLDKSGLPSDRFFAERPEGSVSTLKIQRTQQEDSAVYLCASSPGTGGRNEQFFGPGTRLTVL.

The rearrangement uses TRBV5-5 and TRBJ1-1, with D uncertain. CDR1 is SGHKS and CDR2 is YYEKEE in the germline V gene (reference sequence). V was clipped by 4 bases and J by 5 bases, with 21 bases between them. This CDR3 has 16 amino acids. The CDR3 coding sequence is TGTGCCAGCAGCCAGGAGTTCGGGATCGGATATACTGAAGCTTTCTTT. Amino acids: CASSQEFGIGYTEAFF.

CDR3 bases: TGTGCCAGCAGTTTTCCGCTTACTGGGGCCAACGTCCTGACTTTC. Protein product: CASSFPLTGANVLTF. V is TRBV6-2 or TRBV6-3 and J is TRBJ2-6; D is unresolved. Trimming removed 4 bases from V and 2 bases from J, with 9 bases in between. CDR3 length: 15 amino acids. The germline V gene has CDR1 MNHEY and CDR2 SVGEGT.